This TCR beta chain derives from a study of OX40 agonist ivuxolimab in advanced cancers. Study information: Of the patients, three showed partial responses, one with hepatocellular carcinoma and two with cutaneous melanoma.

With autoimmune disease history or systemic immunosuppression, patients were excluded. Patients had blood sampled at baseline and again on cycle 4 day 1 and cycle 7 day 1. Assay used: immunoSEQ multiplex PCR; TCRdb lists only in-frame clones, some missing. In the table there are under 85,000 clones, more than 70% of which are singletons. This clone has more than one count but fewer than ten. Germline V gives CDR1 MNHNY, CDR2 SVGAGI (reference sequence). V lost 6 bases and J lost 2; bases outside the gene matches: 4. The CDR3 contains 14 residues. This specimen was CD4+ or CD8+ T cells sorted from blood, taken in a trial of the OX40 agonist ivuxolimab. This TCR derives from an adult with an advanced solid tumor such as melanoma, head and neck, liver or kidney cancer. This chain uses TRBV6-6 with TRBJ2-1; 7 bases line up with TRBD2. The CDR3 coding sequence is TGTGCCAGCAGACGCGCGGGGGCCTACAATGAGCAGTTCTTC. It is translated as CASRRAGAYNEQFF.